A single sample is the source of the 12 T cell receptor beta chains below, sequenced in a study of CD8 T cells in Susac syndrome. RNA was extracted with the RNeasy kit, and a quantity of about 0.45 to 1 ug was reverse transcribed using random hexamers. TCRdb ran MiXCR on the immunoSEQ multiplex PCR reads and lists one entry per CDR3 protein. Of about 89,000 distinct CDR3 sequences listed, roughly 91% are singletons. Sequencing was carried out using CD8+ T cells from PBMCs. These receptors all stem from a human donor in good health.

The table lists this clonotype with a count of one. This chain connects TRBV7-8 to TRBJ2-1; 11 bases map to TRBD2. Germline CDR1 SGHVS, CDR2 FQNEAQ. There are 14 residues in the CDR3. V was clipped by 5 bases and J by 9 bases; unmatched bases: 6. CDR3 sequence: CASSPGLAVTEQFF. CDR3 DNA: TGTGCCAGCAGCCCGGGACTAGCGGTGACTGAGCAGTTCTTC.

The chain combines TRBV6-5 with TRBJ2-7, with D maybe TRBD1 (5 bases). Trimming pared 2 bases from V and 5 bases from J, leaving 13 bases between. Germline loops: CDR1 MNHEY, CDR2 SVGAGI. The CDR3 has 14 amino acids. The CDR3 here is CASSYLGLGDEQYF. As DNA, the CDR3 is TGTGCCAGCAGTTACCTCGGTCTAGGGGACGAGCAGTACTTC.

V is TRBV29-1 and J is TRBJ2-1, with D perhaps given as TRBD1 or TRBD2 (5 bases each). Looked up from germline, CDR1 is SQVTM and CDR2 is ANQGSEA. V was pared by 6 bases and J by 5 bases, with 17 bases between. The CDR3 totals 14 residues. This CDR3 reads CSVAGTGKNNEQFF. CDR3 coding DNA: TGCAGCGTGGCCGGGACGGGGAAAAACAATGAGCAGTTCTTC.

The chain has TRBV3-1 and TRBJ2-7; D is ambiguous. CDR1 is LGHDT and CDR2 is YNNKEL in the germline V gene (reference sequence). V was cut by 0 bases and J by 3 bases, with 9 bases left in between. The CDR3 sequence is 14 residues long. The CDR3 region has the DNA TGTGCCAGCAGCCAAGATCTGGGGTACTACGAGCAGTACTTC. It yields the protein CASSQDLGYYEQYF.

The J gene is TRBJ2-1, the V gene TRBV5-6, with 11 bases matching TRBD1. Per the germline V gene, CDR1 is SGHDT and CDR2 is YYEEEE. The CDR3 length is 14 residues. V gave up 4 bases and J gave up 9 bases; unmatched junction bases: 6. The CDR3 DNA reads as TGTGCCAGCAGCCCCGGGACAGGGGGTAGTGAGCAGTTCTTC. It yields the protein CASSPGTGGSEQFF. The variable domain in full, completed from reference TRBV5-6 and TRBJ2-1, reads DAGVTQSPTHLIKTRGQQVTLRCSPKSGHDTVSWYQQALGQGPQFIFQYYEEEERQRGNFPDRFSGHQFPNYSSELNVNALLLGDSALYLCASSPGTGGSEQFFGPGTRLTVL.

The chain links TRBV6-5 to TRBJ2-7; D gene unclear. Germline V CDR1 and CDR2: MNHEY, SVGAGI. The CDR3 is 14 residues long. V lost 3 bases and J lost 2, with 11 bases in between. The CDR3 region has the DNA TGTGCCAGCAGTTATCAGAGTCAGCCCTACGAGCAGTACTTC. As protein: CASSYQSQPYEQYF.

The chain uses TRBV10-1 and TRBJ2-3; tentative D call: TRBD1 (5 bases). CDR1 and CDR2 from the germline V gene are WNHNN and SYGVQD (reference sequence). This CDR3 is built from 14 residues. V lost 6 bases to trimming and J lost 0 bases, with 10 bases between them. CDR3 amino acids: CASRTAASTDTQYF. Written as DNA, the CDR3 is TGCGCCAGCAGGACAGCAGCTAGCACAGATACGCAGTATTTT.

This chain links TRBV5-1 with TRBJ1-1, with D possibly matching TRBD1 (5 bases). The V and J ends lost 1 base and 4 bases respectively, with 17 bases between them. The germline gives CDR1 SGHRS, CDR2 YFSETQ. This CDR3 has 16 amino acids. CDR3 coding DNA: TGCGCCAGCAGCTTGCACCCGATAGGGGAGAGCACTGAAGCTTTCTTT. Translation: CASSLHPIGESTEAFF. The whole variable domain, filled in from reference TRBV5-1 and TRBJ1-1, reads KAGVTQTPRYLIKTRGQQVTLSCSPISGHRSVSWYQQTPGQGLQFLFEYFSETQRNKGNFPGRFSGRQFSNSRSEMNVSTLELGDSALYLCASSLHPIGESTEAFFGQGTRLTVV.

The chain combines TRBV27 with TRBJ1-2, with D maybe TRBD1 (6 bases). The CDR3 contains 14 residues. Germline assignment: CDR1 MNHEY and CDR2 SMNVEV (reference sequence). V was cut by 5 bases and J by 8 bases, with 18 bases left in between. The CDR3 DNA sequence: TGTGCCAGCAGTCCCAAAACAGGGTCAGGGGGCTACACCTTC. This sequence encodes CASSPKTGSGGYTF.

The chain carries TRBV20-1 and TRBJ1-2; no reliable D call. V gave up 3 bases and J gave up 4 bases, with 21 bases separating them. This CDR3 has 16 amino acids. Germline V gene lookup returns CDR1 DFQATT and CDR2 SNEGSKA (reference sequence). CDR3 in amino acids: CSARAGLNMAGYGYTF. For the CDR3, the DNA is TGCAGTGCTAGGGCTGGCTTAAACATGGCGGGCTATGGCTACACCTTC.

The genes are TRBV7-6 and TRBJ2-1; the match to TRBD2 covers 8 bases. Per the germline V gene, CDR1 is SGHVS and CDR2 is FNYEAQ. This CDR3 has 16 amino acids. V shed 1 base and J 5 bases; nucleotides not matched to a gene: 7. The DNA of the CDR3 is TGTGCCAGCAGCTTAGTTTACGGCGGGGGGCACAATGAGCAGTTCTTC. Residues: CASSLVYGGGHNEQFF.

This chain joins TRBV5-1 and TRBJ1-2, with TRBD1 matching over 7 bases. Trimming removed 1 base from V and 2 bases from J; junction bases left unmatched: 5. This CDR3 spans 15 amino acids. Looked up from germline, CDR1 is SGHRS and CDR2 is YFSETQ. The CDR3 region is CASSLRGPNNYGYTF. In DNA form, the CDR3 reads TGCGCCAGCAGCTTGAGGGGGCCAAACAACTATGGCTACACCTTC.